This TCR beta chain was observed in a study of blood T cells in healthy people across ages. For the study at large: About one barcoded beta molecule per two T cells was the capture yield of template switching. Whole-study findings and limits: Strong correlation existed between TCR beta diversity and naive T cell percentage. Estimated diversity that came from one million T cells was considered an underestimate.

Individuals who donated were healthy Caucasians from Russia aged roughly 6 to 100. The CDR3 runs to 13 residues. Germline V gene data show CDR1 as MDHEN and CDR2 as SYDVKM. V shed 11 bases and J 6 bases; nucleotides not matched to a gene: 4. Primed by a sample-barcoded 5' primer and a J-beta primer mix, a second PCR proceeded for about 6 to 12 cycles. In TCRdb, the 5' RACE reads were re-called with MiXCR into one record per CDR3 protein. The sample yields nearly 800,000 distinct CDR3 sequences, more than 55% seen once. Concerning this clonotype: The antigen is not known.

Sequenced input: blood. The V gene is TRBV28, the J gene TRBJ1-6; 10 bases line up with TRBD1. This receptor was identified in a man in his forties or fifties in good health. CDR3 protein: CAYGDRGNSPLHF. The DNA for the CDR3 is TGTGCCTATGGGGACAGGGGTAATTCACCCCTCCACTTT.